One and the same sample provided the 32 T cell receptor beta chains below, sequenced in a study of cytomegalovirus exposure and HLA in healthy donors. 13 Jbeta primers and 60 Vbeta primers were used for the PCR. The repertoire was sequenced with immunoSEQ multiplex PCR; TCRdb's copy has only in-frame clones and lacks some. The sample yields 150,000 to 200,000 clones, approximately 81% seen once. What was sequenced was PBMCs. The origin of the receptors is a male donor in good health and CMV-seronegative.

V is TRBV4-3 and J is TRBJ2-3, with 7 bases that match TRBD2. V was pared by 3 bases and J by 2 bases, with 8 bases of the junction left unmatched. CDR1 LGHNA and CDR2 YSLEER come from the germline V gene. The CDR3 covers 16 residues. The chain's CDR3 is CASSQSPSGDTDTQYF. For the CDR3, the DNA is TGCGCCAGCAGCCAGTCGCCTAGCGGAGACACAGATACGCAGTATTTT.

The chain recombines TRBV27 with TRBJ2-5; TRBD2 might be the D (5 bases). V lost 3 bases, J lost 1 base, and 12 bases lay in between. The CDR3 has 15 residues. Germline lookup yields CDR1 MNHEY and CDR2 SMNVEV (reference sequence). Here the CDR3 DNA reads TGTGCCAGCAGTTTCCTGAGGGAATTCCAAGAGACCCAGTACTTC. Its translation: CASSFLREFQETQYF.

The J gene is TRBJ2-7, the V gene TRBV7-9, with D tentatively TRBD1 (6 bases). The CDR3 runs 15 residues. Trimming removed 5 bases from V and 2 bases from J, with 16 bases in between. Germline lookup yields CDR1 SEHNR and CDR2 FQNEAQ (reference sequence). The chain's CDR3 is CASSLGTRPPYEQYF. The CDR3, as DNA: TGTGCCAGCAGCCTCGGGACAAGGCCACCCTACGAGCAGTACTTC.

The V call is TRBV5-1, the J call TRBJ2-1; 8 bases are a match to TRBD1. The V gene's germline CDR1 is SGHRS and CDR2 YFSETQ. CDR3 size: 16 residues. Trimming took 4 bases from V and 0 from J; bases not matched to a gene: 6. The CDR3 protein is CASSPWTGSSYNEQFF. In nucleotides, the CDR3 is TGCGCCAGCAGCCCCTGGACAGGGAGCTCCTACAATGAGCAGTTCTTC.

The rearrangement joins TRBV6-5 to TRBJ1-1; possibly TRBD1 for D (6 bases). The germline gives CDR1 MNHEY, CDR2 SVGAGI. The CDR3 runs to 13 residues. Trimming stripped 6 bases from V and 0 bases from J, with 8 bases between. The CDR3, as DNA: TGTGCCAGCAGGGGACACATGAACACTGAAGCTTTCTTT. Residues: CASRGHMNTEAFF.

This clone showed up just once. V gene TRBV27 combines with J gene TRBJ2-3; D gene uncertain. The CDR3 totals 11 residues. Deletions cut 7 bases from V and 5 bases from J, with 7 bases between. Germline V gene sequence: CDR1 MNHEY, CDR2 SMNVEV (reference sequence). The CDR3 here is CASNYLDTQYF. In nucleotides, the CDR3 is TGTGCCAGCAATTACTTAGATACGCAGTATTTT.

This clone came up a few times. Other DNA sequences from this sample encode an identical CDR3 as well. The chain uses TRBV19 and TRBJ2-2; 8 bases line up with TRBD1. Germline-derived CDR1 and CDR2 are LNHDA and SQIVND (reference sequence). CDR3 length: 14 amino acids. Trimming removed 6 bases from V and 0 bases from J; junction bases left unmatched: 0. CDR3 sequence: CASRQGANTGELFF. The CDR3, as DNA: TGTGCCAGTAGACAGGGGGCGAACACCGGGGAGCTGTTTTTT.

The chain links TRBV6-5 to TRBJ2-1; 10 bases map to TRBD1. Trimming at V came to 5 bases and at J to 5 bases, leaving 6 bases not matched to a gene. The CDR3 covers 15 residues. Germline assignment: CDR1 MNHEY and CDR2 SVGAGI. CDR3 protein: CASSTGTGANNEQFF. Written as DNA, the CDR3 is TGTGCCAGCAGTACCGGGACAGGGGCCAACAATGAGCAGTTCTTC.

This clone was seen a handful of times. The chain combines TRBV27 with TRBJ2-4; D gene unclear. This CDR3 has 11 amino acids. CDR1 is MNHEY and CDR2 is SMNVEV in the germline V gene (reference sequence). V was clipped by 9 bases and J by 6 bases, with 9 bases between them. CDR3 nucleotide sequence: TGTGCCAGTTTACACCGAAACATTCAGTACTTC. Its protein product is CASLHRNIQYF.

The chain carries TRBV11-3 and TRBJ2-2; TRBD1 matches at 7 bases. Germline trimming cut 4 bases from V and 3 bases from J; bases unmatched to any gene: 2. The length of the CDR3 is 14 residues. Germline assignment: CDR1 SGHNT and CDR2 YENEEA. CDR3 nucleotides: TGTGCCAGCAGCTCGGGACAGTACACCGGGGAGCTGTTTTTT. This translates into CASSSGQYTGELFF.

The chain links TRBV21-1 to TRBJ2-3; the table's D gene call, TRBD2, was not cross checked with the DNA. TRBV21-1 is assigned pseudogene status. The CDR3 spans 20 residues. The CDR3 DNA is TGTGCCAGCAGCACAGAGGCTAGCGGGAGGCGCTATAGGGGCACAGATACGCAGTATTTT. It specifies CASSTEASGRRYRGTDTQYF.

This clone was counted a single time. The chain recombines TRBV6-1 with TRBJ2-3; 9 nucleotides line up with TRBD2. Trimming at V came to 1 base and at J to 4 bases, leaving 3 bases not matched to a gene. Germline V gives CDR1 MNHNS, CDR2 SASEGT. CDR3 length equals 15 residues. The CDR3 sequence: CASSEGVAGADTQYF. CDR3 in DNA: TGTGCCAGCAGTGAAGGAGTAGCGGGGGCAGATACGCAGTATTTT.

This chain links TRBV9 with TRBJ2-1; TRBD2 is a possible D gene (6 bases). There are 16 residues in the CDR3. From germline, CDR1 is SGDLS and CDR2 YYNGEE. The V end lost 0 bases, the J end lost 4 bases, and 14 bases lay between the germline ends. CDR3 nucleotides: TGTGCCAGCAGCGTAGAAGGAGCGGGTACTTACAATGAGCAGTTCTTC. It encodes CASSVEGAGTYNEQFF.

This clone was picked up one time. The V and J genes are TRBV27 and TRBJ2-1, with 11 nucleotides matching TRBD1. The ends lost 5 bases at V and 7 bases at J; junction bases unmatched: 10. From germline, CDR1 is MNHEY and CDR2 SMNVEV (reference sequence). This CDR3 spans 16 amino acids. CDR3 DNA: TGTGCCAGCAGTCCTCGGGGACAGGGGGTTTCTAATGAGCAGTTCTTC. Translating it yields CASSPRGQGVSNEQFF.

The chain joins TRBV30 to TRBJ2-5, with TRBD2 matching over 7 bases. V was pared by 1 base and J by 2 bases, with 1 base of the junction left unmatched. The CDR3 totals 13 residues. Per the germline V gene, CDR1 is GTSNPN and CDR2 is SVGIG (reference sequence). This CDR3 is CAWSGGGQETQYF. DNA for the CDR3: TGTGCCTGGAGTGGGGGGGGGCAAGAGACCCAGTACTTC. Full variable domain (missing parts from reference TRBV30 and TRBJ2-5): SQTIHQWPATLVQPVGSPLSLECTVEGTSNPNLYWYRQAAGRGLQLLFYSVGIGQISSEVPQNLSASRPQDRQFILSSKKLLLSDSGFYLCAWSGGGQETQYFGPGTRLLVL.

The V and J genes are TRBV11-3 and TRBJ2-7, with 13 positions matching TRBD2. This CDR3 has 15 amino acids. The V and J ends lost 5 bases and 7 bases, in that order; junction bases with no gene match: 8. Germline V gives CDR1 SGHNT, CDR2 YENEEA. DNA of the CDR3: TGTGCCAGCAGCCCAGGACTAGCGGGAGTGGAGGAGCAGTACTTC. Translated: CASSPGLAGVEEQYF. Drawing the rest from reference TRBV11-3 and TRBJ2-7, the complete variable domain is EAGVVQSPRYKIIEKKQPVAFWCNPISGHNTLYWYLQNLGQGPELLIRYENEEAVDDSQLPKDRFSAERLKGVDSTLKIQPAELGDSAVYLCASSPGLAGVEEQYFGPGTRLTVT.

A few counts support this clone. This sequence joins TRBV5-1 and TRBJ1-1; 9 bases line up with TRBD1. Unmatched junction bases numbered 5, after V lost 0 bases and J lost 5 bases. This CDR3 spans 15 amino acids. Germline assignment: CDR1 SGHRS and CDR2 YFSETQ. CDR3 DNA sequence: TGCGCCAGCAGCTTGGGAGGGACAGGGTGGACTGAAGCTTTCTTT. Protein: CASSLGGTGWTEAFF.

The rearrangement uses TRBV11-2 and TRBJ2-2; 7 bases map to TRBD1. V lost 3 bases and J lost 3; bases outside the gene matches: 10. The germline V gene encodes CDR1 SGHAT and CDR2 FQNNGV. The CDR3 is 17 residues long. DNA of the CDR3: TGTGCCAGCAGCTTCCCGAGAGGGGGCGTCGACACCGGGGAGCTGTTTTTT. Protein product: CASSFPRGGVDTGELFF.

The chain couples TRBV5-6 to TRBJ1-1, with a possible D match to TRBD1 (5 bases). Trimming took off 0 bases at V and 5 bases at J, with 14 bases between the two ends. Per the germline V gene, CDR1 is SGHDT and CDR2 is YYEEEE. CDR3 length: 15 amino acids. CDR3 sequence: CASSLVAQGGTEAFF. CDR3 nucleotides: TGTGCCAGCAGCTTGGTTGCTCAGGGAGGGACTGAAGCTTTCTTT. Complete variable domain (other parts from reference TRBV5-6 and TRBJ1-1): DAGVTQSPTHLIKTRGQQVTLRCSPKSGHDTVSWYQQALGQGPQFIFQYYEEEERQRGNFPDRFSGHQFPNYSSELNVNALLLGDSALYLCASSLVAQGGTEAFFGQGTRLTVV.

A word on this clone: Relative to the germline gene, one junction end is altered; a read error may explain this. The J gene is TRBJ2-1, the V gene TRBV7-3; 9 bases are a match to TRBD2. CDR3 length: 16 amino acids. The germline V gene has CDR1 SGHTA and CDR2 FQGTGA. The CDR3 sequence is CASSITAGGLNNEQFF. DNA for the CDR3: TGTGCCAGCAGCATAACGGCGGGAGGGCTGAACAATGAGCAGTTCTTC.

A few counts support this clone. V gene TRBV19 combines with J gene TRBJ1-1; no firm D call. Trimming stripped 4 bases from V and 6 bases from J, with 15 bases between. This CDR3 is built from 14 residues. Germline CDR1 LNHDA, CDR2 SQIVND (reference sequence). CDR3 sequence: CASSKSGSTAEAFF. CDR3 nucleotides: TGTGCCAGTAGTAAGTCAGGAAGCACAGCTGAAGCTTTCTTT.

V and J are TRBV7-7 and TRBJ2-2, with D tentatively TRBD2 (5 bases). Trimming cost V 5 bases and J 6 bases, with 10 bases left between them. Germline-derived CDR1 and CDR2 are SSHAT and FNYEAQ (reference sequence). The CDR3 is 13 residues long. The chain's CDR3 is CASSASRAGELFF. CDR3 nucleotide sequence: TGTGCCAGCAGCGCTAGCCGGGCCGGGGAGCTGTTTTTT.

This rearrangement joins TRBV5-1 to TRBJ2-7, with D maybe TRBD1 (6 bases). Germline V gene sequence: CDR1 SGHRS, CDR2 YFSETQ. Trimming stripped 3 bases from V and 0 bases from J, with 22 bases between. This CDR3 is built from 18 residues. This chain's CDR3 is CASSWGQLGAPSSYEQYF. CDR3 bases: TGCGCCAGCAGCTGGGGACAACTGGGGGCCCCCAGCTCCTACGAGCAGTACTTC. Based on the CDR3 plus reference TRBV5-1 and TRBJ2-7, the full variable domain is KAGVTQTPRYLIKTRGQQVTLSCSPISGHRSVSWYQQTPGQGLQFLFEYFSETQRNKGNFPGRFSGRQFSNSRSEMNVSTLELGDSALYLCASSWGQLGAPSSYEQYFGPGTRLTVT.

V is TRBV5-1 and J is TRBJ2-7; 8 bases align to TRBD1. In germline, CDR1 is SGHRS, CDR2 YFSETQ. V lost 1 base, J lost 5 bases, and 5 bases stayed unmatched. The length of the CDR3 is 14 residues. CDR3 loop: CASSLRQGSHEQYF. The CDR3 coding sequence is TGCGCCAGCAGCTTGAGACAGGGGTCCCACGAGCAGTACTTC.

The chain is built from TRBV29-1 and TRBJ2-1; D is possibly TRBD1 (6 bases). The CDR3 is 15 amino acids. Trimming cost V 2 bases and J 4 bases, with 15 bases left between them. The germline CDR1 and CDR2 sequences are SQVTM and ANQGSEA. The CDR3 reads CSVETPGHRYNEQFF. The CDR3 DNA is TGCAGCGTTGAAACACCGGGACACCGTTACAATGAGCAGTTCTTC.

Notes on this clone: Additional DNA sequences in this sample encode the identical CDR3. The rearrangement links TRBV29-1 to TRBJ2-3; no definite D call. The V and J ends lost 1 base and 0 bases respectively, with 11 bases between them. Germline CDR1 reads SQVTM; CDR2 reads ANQGSEA. The CDR3 is 15 amino acids. CDR3 region: CSVEGAASSTDTQYF. The DNA of the CDR3 is TGCAGCGTTGAAGGTGCTGCGTCTAGCACAGATACGCAGTATTTT.

This clone was counted only a few times. The rearrangement joins TRBV6-5 to TRBJ2-7; the D gene is possibly TRBD2 (5 bases). From germline, CDR1 is MNHEY and CDR2 SVGAGI. CDR3 length: 15 residues. V lost 2 bases and J 0 bases, leaving 11 bases between the germline ends. The CDR3 loop is CASSYGGQLSYEQYF. The CDR3 DNA follows: TGTGCCAGCAGTTACGGCGGGCAGCTCTCCTACGAGCAGTACTTC.

The chain combines TRBV7-9 with TRBJ2-5; 13 positions match TRBD2. CDR3 size: 19 residues. Germline V gene data show CDR1 as SEHNR and CDR2 as FQNEAQ (reference sequence). V trimming: 4 bases; J trimming: 2 bases; junction bases outside the gene matches: 13. The CDR3 here is CASSSPGTSGVWVQETQYF. In DNA, the CDR3 is TGTGCCAGCAGCTCCCCCGGGACTAGCGGGGTGTGGGTACAAGAGACCCAGTACTTC.

CDR3 in DNA: TGCGCCAGCAGCTCCCGGGAGTGGGGCGAAAAACTGTTTTTT. It translates to CASSSREWGEKLFF. The rearrangement joins TRBV5-1 to TRBJ1-4, with D possibly TRBD1 on 5 matching bases. This CDR3 comprises 14 residues. Trimming took off 3 bases at V and 8 bases at J, with 14 bases between the two ends. Germline V lookup: CDR1 SGHRS, CDR2 YFSETQ.

This clone was seen only a few times. The chain recombines TRBV4-3 with TRBJ2-5; D is perhaps TRBD2 (5 bases). V shed 0 bases and J shed 5 bases, with 13 bases lying between them. Germline-derived CDR1 and CDR2 are LGHNA and YSLEER. This CDR3 has 15 amino acids. Here the CDR3 reads CASSQEGLRRETQYF. CDR3 coding DNA: TGCGCCAGCAGCCAAGAAGGACTGAGGCGGGAGACCCAGTACTTC.

The chain employs TRBV5-6 and TRBJ2-3; D might be TRBD2 (5 bases). V lost 4 bases and J 3 bases, leaving 24 bases between the germline ends. The CDR3 spans 18 residues. Germline loops: CDR1 SGHDT, CDR2 YYEEEE. The CDR3 nucleotides read TGTGCCAGCAGCCCGGACCCCGGGGTAGGACGGGTTACAGATACGCAGTATTTT. Its protein product is CASSPDPGVGRVTDTQYF.

The rearrangement uses TRBV6-5 and TRBJ2-5; TRBD2 is a possible D gene (6 bases). The V end was cut by 0 bases, the J end by 1 base, with 9 bases between. The CDR3 contains 15 residues. The germline gives CDR1 MNHEY, CDR2 SVGAGI. In DNA form, the CDR3 reads TGTGCCAGCAGTTACTCGGATAGCGGCCAAGAGACCCAGTACTTC. This gives the protein CASSYSDSGQETQYF.